The next 10 T cell receptor beta chains were all read from a single sample in a study of T cells in Graves' hyperthyroidism and ophthalmopathy. The TCR beta CDR3 regions underwent amplification using RNA transcripts as the source. Carried out on the TCR CDR3, a first-round RT-PCR used the HTBI primer set. A single record per CDR3 protein comes from TCRdb applying MiXCR to the multiplex PCR reads. The data show around 430,000 distinct CDR3 sequences, 14% to 15% seen once. Specimen: blood. Receptors originate from a young woman with Graves' hyperthyroidism.

This clonotype was seen repeatedly, ten times or more. The chain has TRBV2 and TRBJ2-3; 10 bases agree with TRBD2. Germline values: CDR1 SNHLY, CDR2 FYNNEI. The CDR3 spans 16 residues. Trimming took 5 bases from V and 5 from J; bases not matched to a gene: 10. The CDR3 DNA is TGTGCCAGCAGTCCGGTCCTAGCGGGAGTGGGAGATACGCAGTATTTT. Protein sequence: CASSPVLAGVGDTQYF.

Remarks on this clonotype: A far more abundant clone sits one base away, making this likely a read error. This chain links TRBV3-1 with TRBJ1-1; D gene ambiguous. Germline-derived CDR1 and CDR2 are LGHDT and YNNKEL (reference sequence). Trimming stripped 3 bases from V and 4 bases from J, with 9 bases between. CDR3 length equals 13 residues. The CDR3 loop is CASSQGRSTEAFF. CDR3 nucleotide sequence: TGTGCCAGCAGCCAGGGCCGGAGCACTGAAGCTTTCTTT.

In its sample, this clonotype was seen many times. The V gene is TRBV12-3 or TRBV12-4, the J gene TRBJ2-7; TRBD1 matches 7 bases. V dropped 5 bases and J dropped 9; count of bases not matched to a gene: 16. The CDR3 spans 15 residues. This chain's CDR3 is CASSPQTGVFTVQYF. In DNA, the CDR3 is TGTGCCAGCAGTCCCCAAACAGGGGTTTTTACAGTGCAGTACTTC.

This clonotype was seen more than once but under ten times. DNA for the CDR3: TGTGCCAGCAGTTTAACGACCGGGACAGGGGGAGAGCAGTACTTC. Its protein is CASSLTTGTGGEQYF. The V call is TRBV27, the J call TRBJ2-7; TRBD1 matches at 11 bases. V was clipped by 2 bases and J by 7 bases; unmatched bases: 7. In germline, CDR1 is MNHEY, CDR2 SMNVEV (reference sequence). The CDR3 spans 15 residues.

V usage is TRBV2 and J usage is TRBJ1-1; 7 bases fit TRBD1. Germline CDR1 and CDR2: SNHLY and FYNNEI. The CDR3 spans 16 residues. V shed 7 bases, J shed 0 bases, and the junction held 11 bases outside the gene matches. This CDR3 reads CASTDRVRGLNTEAFF. The CDR3 bases are TGTGCCAGCACTGACAGGGTTCGGGGGCTGAACACTGAAGCTTTCTTT.

There are a few counts of this clonotype. This chain uses TRBV9 with TRBJ1-1; tentative D call: TRBD1 (6 bases). Between the trimmed V and J ends, which lost 0 bases and 3 bases, there was a span of 18 bases. Germline V gene sequence: CDR1 SGDLS, CDR2 YYNGEE. The CDR3 has 17 residues. The CDR3 region has the DNA TGTGCCAGCAGCGTAGACTCTGTAGGGGGGATCGACACTGAAGCTTTCTTT. Amino acids: CASSVDSVGGIDTEAFF.

V and J are TRBV20-1 and TRBJ1-5; TRBD1 aligns across 7 bases. The CDR3 is made up of 16 amino acids. Germline assignment: CDR1 DFQATT and CDR2 SNEGSKA (reference sequence). V dropped 6 bases and J dropped 2; count of bases not matched to a gene: 13. CDR3 DNA sequence: TGCAGTGCCGGGACACCTTACAGGGGCGGCAATCAGCCCCAGCATTTT. As protein: CSAGTPYRGGNQPQHF.

This clonotype has ten or more counts. The rearrangement uses TRBV12-3 or TRBV12-4 and TRBJ1-6; D is ambiguous. The V end lost 7 bases, the J end lost 1 base, and 11 bases lay between the germline ends. The CDR3 has 15 amino acids. The CDR3 spells CASTLRDSYNSPLHF. Written as DNA, the CDR3 is TGTGCCAGCACCCTTAGGGATTCCTATAATTCACCCCTCCACTTT.

Many counts were recorded for this clonotype. The chain is built from TRBV3-1 and TRBJ1-6, with 8 bases lining up with TRBD1. The germline V gene has CDR1 LGHDT and CDR2 YNNKEL (reference sequence). J was trimmed by 7 bases and V by 4 bases; bases with no gene match: 6. There are 15 residues in the CDR3. This chain's CDR3 is CASSRGQGRNSPLHF. The CDR3 DNA reads TGTGCCAGCAGCCGCGGACAGGGTCGAAATTCACCCCTCCACTTT. Using reference TRBV3-1 and TRBJ1-6 for the parts outside the CDR3, the full variable domain is DTAVSQTPKYLVTQMGNDKSIKCEQNLGHDTMYWYKQDSKKFLKIMFSYNNKELIINETVPNRFSPKSPDKAHLNLHINSLELGDSAVYFCASSRGQGRNSPLHFGNGTRLTVT.

There are many counts of this clonotype. This chain joins TRBV27 and TRBJ2-1, with 13 bases aligning to TRBD2. Trimming took 2 bases from V and 11 from J; bases not matched to a gene: 6. Looked up from germline, CDR1 is MNHEY and CDR2 is SMNVEV (reference sequence). There are 15 residues in the CDR3. The CDR3 nucleotides read TGTGCCAGCAGTTTAAGACTAGCGGGAGGCCCTCAGCAGTTCTTC. Protein: CASSLRLAGGPQQFF.